The 22 T cell receptor beta chains reported below all come from one sample, sequenced in a study of early T cells in non-severe SARS-CoV-2 infection (dated by TCRdb to the early 2020s). Library generation was performed with 5' RACE. These reads were obtained on a NextSeq 500. Using fastp at Q25 and MiXCR, TCRdb reprocessed the public reads and kept productive beta chains. Every distinct CDR3 protein forms one entry, paired with its most common genes and DNA. The sample includes 74,000 or so distinct CDR3 sequences, with roughly 13% observed a single time. The ten largest make up about 1% of the sample. Sequencing input: whole blood. The receptors here all came from an adult who was a healthcare worker with PCR-confirmed SARS-CoV-2 infection or an uninfected control (not recorded which).

About this clonotype: Its ends do not fully match the called genes, so a read error is possible. The chain uses TRBV29-1 and TRBJ2-1; TRBD1 might be the D (5 bases). The CDR3 is made up of 9 amino acids. CDR1 is SQVTM, CDR2 ANQGSEA, per germline. The CDR3 loop reads CSVEDRASF. DNA for the CDR3: TGCAGCGTTGAAGACAGGGCTAGCTTC.

The chain is built from TRBV6-6 and TRBJ1-1; 8 bases match TRBD1. Trimming cost V 6 bases and J 4 bases; bases outside gene matches: 7. Germline CDR1 is MNHNY and CDR2 is SVGAGI (reference sequence). The CDR3 contains 14 residues. CDR3: CASSGQGGVTEAFF. The CDR3 nucleotides read TGTGCCAGCAGCGGACAGGGAGGCGTCACTGAAGCTTTCTTT.

This clonotype was detected many times. This rearrangement joins TRBV11-2 to TRBJ2-1; D gene uncertain. Trimming shortened V by 4 bases and J by 4 bases, and 11 bases separated the two germline ends. This CDR3 spans 14 amino acids. The germline gives CDR1 SGHAT, CDR2 FQNNGV. CDR3 amino acids: CASSSPAQYNEQFF. The CDR3 DNA reads TGTGCCAGCAGCTCCCCGGCGCAATACAATGAGCAGTTCTTC. The full variable domain, with the rest looked up from reference TRBV11-2 and TRBJ2-1, is EAGVAQSPRYKIIEKRQSVAFWCNPISGHATLYWYQQILGQGPKLLIQFQNNGVVDDSQLPKDRFSAERLKGVDSTLKIQPAKLEDSAVYLCASSSPAQYNEQFFGPGTRLTVL.

This clonotype was recorded many times. The chain couples TRBV20-1 to TRBJ2-7, with a possible D match to TRBD2 (5 bases). V shed 1 base and J shed 2 bases, with 6 bases lying between them. Germline V gene data show CDR1 as DFQATT and CDR2 as SNEGSKA (reference sequence). This CDR3 is built from 12 residues. Here the CDR3 reads CSARGRAYEQYF. CDR3 in DNA: TGCAGTGCTAGAGGGCGGGCCTACGAGCAGTACTTC.

This clonotype came up a few times. This sequence joins TRBV9 and TRBJ2-2, with 7 bases aligning to TRBD2. J lost 4 bases, V lost 3 bases, and 9 bases had no gene match. This CDR3 has 16 residues. Germline assignment: CDR1 SGDLS and CDR2 YYNGEE. DNA of the CDR3: TGTGCCAGCAGCGACTCACCAGCGGGACTCACCGGGGAGCTGTTTTTT. Protein: CASSDSPAGLTGELFF.

Many counts were recorded for this clonotype. Here the CDR3 reads CASSVSGSGYNEQFF. CDR3 nucleotides: TGTGCCAGCAGCGTATCCGGATCTGGCTACAATGAGCAGTTCTTC. The rearrangement uses TRBV9 and TRBJ2-1; D ambiguous. V lost 1 base and J 3 bases, leaving 11 bases between the germline ends. Germline V gene data show CDR1 as SGDLS and CDR2 as YYNGEE. The CDR3 is 15 amino acids.

There are a few counts of this clonotype. This chain links TRBV12-5 with TRBJ2-1, with 15 positions matching TRBD2. The germline V gene has CDR1 LGHNT and CDR2 FRNRAP. The CDR3 extends over 16 amino acids. J was trimmed by 7 bases and V by 8 bases; bases with no gene match: 9. This CDR3 reads CASSLPGTSGRNEQFF. CDR3 in DNA: TGTGCTAGTTCCCTCCCCGGGACTAGCGGGAGGAATGAGCAGTTCTTC.

The V call is TRBV6-2 or TRBV6-3, the J call TRBJ2-3; the match to TRBD2 covers 9 bases. The CDR3 is 15 residues long. Germline CDR1 MNHEY, CDR2 SVGEGT. V lost 4 bases and J lost 2; bases outside the gene matches: 4. The CDR3 spells CASSSAGGYTDTQYF. As DNA, the CDR3 is TGTGCCAGCAGTTCAGCGGGGGGCTACACAGATACGCAGTATTTT.

The chain joins TRBV7-2 to TRBJ2-7, with D possibly TRBD1 on 6 matching bases. The germline V gene has CDR1 SGHTA and CDR2 FQGNSA. Trimming pared 7 bases from V and 4 bases from J, leaving 17 bases between. This CDR3 spans 14 amino acids. Written as DNA, the CDR3 is TGTGCCAGCACACCCCCCGGGCAGGGGTACGAGCAGTACTTC. This gives the protein CASTPPGQGYEQYF. Full variable domain (missing parts from reference TRBV7-2 and TRBJ2-7): GAGVSQSPSNKVTEKGKDVELRCDPISGHTALYWYRQSLGQGLEFLIYFQGNSAPDKSGLPSDRFSAERTGGSVSTLTIQRTQQEDSAVYLCASTPPGQGYEQYFGPGTRLTVT.

This clonotype was observed at least ten times. The chain joins TRBV5-6 to TRBJ2-7, with D possibly matching TRBD1 (5 bases). The CDR3 has 15 residues. V gave up 2 bases and J gave up 3 bases, with 15 bases separating them. From germline, CDR1 is SGHDT and CDR2 YYEEEE. The CDR3 sequence is CASSFGHSSLYEQYF. CDR3 nucleotides: TGTGCCAGCAGCTTCGGACATTCGTCCCTCTACGAGCAGTACTTC.

There are many counts of this clonotype. The chain uses TRBV2 and TRBJ1-2, with 8 nucleotides matching TRBD1. The CDR3 contains 15 residues. The junction had 11 bases not matched to a gene; V was cut back by 2 bases and J by 9 bases. Germline CDR1 is SNHLY and CDR2 is FYNNEI. The CDR3 bases are TGTGCCAGCAGTGAATGGCAGGGGGCTGATGGGAGCTACACCTTC. Protein: CASSEWQGADGSYTF.

This chain connects TRBV6-4 to TRBJ2-2; D not resolved. CDR1 is MRHNA, CDR2 SNTAGT, per germline. With 6 bases removed from V and 8 bases from J, the gap between germline ends came to 10 bases. The CDR3 is made up of 12 amino acids. This CDR3 reads CASRKGTGELFF. The CDR3, as DNA: TGTGCCAGCAGGAAGGGAACGGGGGAGCTGTTTTTT.

Ten or more counts support this clonotype. This chain joins TRBV12-3 or TRBV12-4 and TRBJ2-7; 10 bases line up with TRBD1. The CDR3 has 13 residues. V trimming: 6 bases; J trimming: 6 bases; junction bases outside the gene matches: 5. The CDR3 DNA reads as TGTGCCAGCAGGCGGGACAGGGGTGGCGAGCAGTACTTC. Residues: CASRRDRGGEQYF.

In this sample, this clonotype turned up many times. Here the CDR3 reads CASSLEYDTSSYEQYF. The CDR3 bases are TGTGCCAGCAGCTTAGAATACGACACGAGCTCCTACGAGCAGTACTTC. The rearrangement uses TRBV11-2 and TRBJ2-7, with D unclear. CDR1 is SGHAT and CDR2 is FQNNGV in the germline V gene. The length of the CDR3 is 16 residues. V shed 0 bases and J shed 0 bases, with 12 bases lying between them.

This clonotype has a handful of counts. The chain uses TRBV29-1 and TRBJ2-7, with TRBD1 matching over 8 bases. The germline V gene encodes CDR1 SQVTM and CDR2 ANQGSEA. The CDR3 contains 12 residues. Trimming at V came to 4 bases and at J to 4 bases, leaving 3 bases not matched to a gene. The CDR3 nucleotides are TGCAGCGTTGGTCAGGGGGCGTACGAGCAGTACTTC. Residues: CSVGQGAYEQYF.

This clonotype was seen a handful of times. The V call is TRBV20-1, the J call TRBJ2-7; TRBD1 matches at 11 bases. The trim removed 6 bases at V and 5 bases at J, leaving 6 bases unmatched. This CDR3 is built from 13 residues. Germline CDR1 is DFQATT and CDR2 is SNEGSKA (reference sequence). The CDR3 DNA reads TGCAGTGCGCCGAGGACAGGGGGCCACGAGCAGTACTTC. Amino acids: CSAPRTGGHEQYF.

This clonotype was observed at least ten times. The V and J genes are TRBV5-1 and TRBJ1-5, with D uncertain. Trimming removed 0 bases from V and 6 bases from J, with 10 bases in between. This CDR3 spans 14 amino acids. Germline CDR1 is SGHRS and CDR2 is YFSETQ. This CDR3 is CASSLGEEGQPQHF. The CDR3 DNA reads TGCGCCAGCAGCTTGGGGGAGGAAGGTCAGCCCCAGCATTTT.

This clonotype was seen at least ten times. The gene calls are TRBV5-1 and TRBJ1-1; a weak D match, TRBD1 (5 bases). With 2 bases removed from V and 2 bases from J, the gap between germline ends came to 10 bases. The CDR3 is 14 residues long. Germline V CDR1 and CDR2: SGHRS, YFSETQ. The CDR3 nucleotides read TGCGCCAGCAGCTTCAAGGGGTTAAACACTGAAGCTTTCTTT. Its translation: CASSFKGLNTEAFF.

The rearrangement uses TRBV5-1 and TRBJ1-1; D gene ambiguous. This CDR3 is built from 14 residues. Trimming took off 2 bases at V and 0 bases at J, with 8 bases between the two ends. CDR1 is SGHRS and CDR2 is YFSETQ in the germline V gene. Here the CDR3 reads CASSFGGVNTEAFF. For the CDR3, the DNA is TGCGCCAGCAGCTTTGGAGGTGTGAACACTGAAGCTTTCTTT.

This clonotype appeared many times. This chain joins TRBV14 and TRBJ2-1; 7 bases line up with TRBD2. The J segment lost 4 bases and the V segment lost 2 bases, leaving 8 bases of the junction unmatched. Germline-derived CDR1 and CDR2 are SGHDN and FVKESK. This CDR3 has 16 residues. CDR3 in amino acids: CASSQIVRGDYNEQFF. CDR3 bases: TGTGCCAGCAGCCAAATCGTCCGGGGGGATTACAATGAGCAGTTCTTC.

This clonotype was seen a handful of times. The V gene is TRBV3-1, the J gene TRBJ2-1, with 10 nucleotides matching TRBD1. Germline trimming cut 0 bases from V and 9 bases from J; bases unmatched to any gene: 17. This CDR3 is 19 amino acids long. Germline loops: CDR1 LGHDT, CDR2 YNNKEL (reference sequence). The CDR3 protein is CASSQDRPWTGGPHSEQFF. The DNA of the CDR3 is TGTGCCAGCAGCCAAGATCGCCCCTGGACAGGGGGTCCCCACAGTGAGCAGTTCTTC.

The chain recombines TRBV2 with TRBJ1-1; D is uncertain. Germline CDR1 and CDR2: SNHLY and FYNNEI. V gave up 2 bases and J gave up 0 bases, with 7 bases separating them. CDR3 length equals 14 residues. DNA for the CDR3: TGTGCCAGCAGTGAACGTGGGATGAACACTGAAGCTTTCTTT. This translates into CASSERGMNTEAFF.